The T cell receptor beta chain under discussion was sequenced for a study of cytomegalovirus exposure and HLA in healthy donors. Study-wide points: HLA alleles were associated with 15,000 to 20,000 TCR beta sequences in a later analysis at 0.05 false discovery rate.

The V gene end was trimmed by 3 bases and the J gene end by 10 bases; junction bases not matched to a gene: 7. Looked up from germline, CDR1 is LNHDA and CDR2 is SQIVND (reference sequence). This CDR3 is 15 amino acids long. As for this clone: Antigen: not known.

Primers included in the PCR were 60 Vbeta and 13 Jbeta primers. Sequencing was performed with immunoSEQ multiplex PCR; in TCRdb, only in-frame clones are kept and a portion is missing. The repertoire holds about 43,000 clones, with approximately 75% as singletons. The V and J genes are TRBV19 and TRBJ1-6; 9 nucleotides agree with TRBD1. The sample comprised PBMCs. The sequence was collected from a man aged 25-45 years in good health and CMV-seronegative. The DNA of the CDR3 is TGTGCCAGTAGTATCTGGGACAGGGAATTATCACCCCTCCACTTT. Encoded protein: CASSIWDRELSPLHF.